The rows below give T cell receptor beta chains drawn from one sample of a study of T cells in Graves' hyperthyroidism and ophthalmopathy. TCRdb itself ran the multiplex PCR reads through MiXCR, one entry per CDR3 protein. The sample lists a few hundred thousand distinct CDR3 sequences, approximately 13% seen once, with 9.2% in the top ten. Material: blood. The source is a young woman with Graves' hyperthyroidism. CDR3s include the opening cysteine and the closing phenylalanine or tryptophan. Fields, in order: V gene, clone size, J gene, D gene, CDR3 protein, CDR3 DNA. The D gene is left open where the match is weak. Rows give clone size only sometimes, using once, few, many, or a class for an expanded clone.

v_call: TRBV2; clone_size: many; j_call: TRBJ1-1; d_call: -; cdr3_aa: CASSREGSASVAFF; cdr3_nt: TGTGCCAGCAGCCGGGAAGGCAGCGCCAGTGTAGCTTTCTTT
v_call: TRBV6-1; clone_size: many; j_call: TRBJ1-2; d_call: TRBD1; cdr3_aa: CASSYGQGGGYGYTF; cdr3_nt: TGTGCCAGCAGTTACGGACAGGGGGGTGGCTATGGCTACACCTTC
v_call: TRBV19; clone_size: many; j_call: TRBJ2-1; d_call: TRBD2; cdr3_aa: CASSITSGRSYNEQFF; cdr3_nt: TGTGCCAGTAGTATAACTAGCGGGCGATCGTACAATGAGCAGTTCTTC
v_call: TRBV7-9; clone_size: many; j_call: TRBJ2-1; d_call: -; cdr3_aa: CATARQNNEQFF; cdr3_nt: TGTGCCACTGCTCGACAGAACAATGAGCAGTTCTTC
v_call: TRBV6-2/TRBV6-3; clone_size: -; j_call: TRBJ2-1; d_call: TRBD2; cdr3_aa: CASSYVGGSTPVF; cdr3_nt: TGTGCCAGCAGTTACGTGGGGGGGTCCACCCCGGTCTTC
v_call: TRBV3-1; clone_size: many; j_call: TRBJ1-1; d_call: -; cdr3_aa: CASRTGTANTEAFF; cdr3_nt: TGTGCCAGCAGGACCGGGACGGCGAACACTGAAGCTTTCTTT
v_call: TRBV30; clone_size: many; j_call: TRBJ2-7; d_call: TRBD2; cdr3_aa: CAWRIAGSSYEQYF; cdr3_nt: TGTGCCTGGAGGATAGCGGGTAGCTCCTACGAGCAGTACTTC
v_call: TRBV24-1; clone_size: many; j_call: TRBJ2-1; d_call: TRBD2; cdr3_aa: CATSDSSGGPYNEQFF; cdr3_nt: TGTGCCACCAGTGATTCGAGCGGGGGGCCCTACAATGAGCAGTTCTTC
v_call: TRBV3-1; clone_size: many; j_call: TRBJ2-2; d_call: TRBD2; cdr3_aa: CASSQGGSGTNTGELFF; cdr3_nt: TGTGCCAGCAGCCAAGGAGGTAGCGGGACGAACACCGGGGAGCTGTTTTTT
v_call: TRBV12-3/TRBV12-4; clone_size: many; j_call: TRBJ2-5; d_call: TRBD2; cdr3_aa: CASSPPWGGETQYF; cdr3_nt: TGTGCCAGCAGTCCCCCTTGGGGGGGGGAGACCCAGTACTTC
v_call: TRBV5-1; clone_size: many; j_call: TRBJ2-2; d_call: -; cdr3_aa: CASSLVQSTGELFF; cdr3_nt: TGCGCCAGCAGCTTGGTGCAATCCACCGGGGAGCTGTTTTTT
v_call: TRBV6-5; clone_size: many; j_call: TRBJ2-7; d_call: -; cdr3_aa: CASSYIDEQYF; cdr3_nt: TGTGCCAGCAGTTACATCGACGAGCAGTACTTC
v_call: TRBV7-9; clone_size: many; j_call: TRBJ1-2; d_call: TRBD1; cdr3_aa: CASTPTGNYGYTF; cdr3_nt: TGTGCCAGCACCCCGACAGGGAACTATGGCTACACCTTC
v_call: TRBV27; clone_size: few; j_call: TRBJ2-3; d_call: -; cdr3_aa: CASKGGLSTDTQYF; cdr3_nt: TGTGCCAGCAAAGGGGGATTGAGCACAGATACGCAGTATTTT
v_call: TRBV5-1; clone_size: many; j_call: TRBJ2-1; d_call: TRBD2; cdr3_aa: CASSFLAGEYNEQFF; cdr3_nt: TGCGCCAGCAGCTTTCTAGCGGGGGAATACAATGAGCAGTTCTTC
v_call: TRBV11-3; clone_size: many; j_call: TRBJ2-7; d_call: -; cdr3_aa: CASSPSSGSSYEQYF; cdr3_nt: TGTGCCAGCAGCCCCTCCTCCGGGTCCTCCTACGAGCAGTACTTC
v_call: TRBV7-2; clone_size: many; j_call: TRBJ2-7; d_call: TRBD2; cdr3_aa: CASSTSGRYEQYF; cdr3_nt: TGTGCCAGCAGCACTAGCGGGAGATACGAGCAGTACTTC
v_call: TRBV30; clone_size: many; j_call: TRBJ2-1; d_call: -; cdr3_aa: CAWSAGYSYNEQFF; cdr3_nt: TGTGCCTGGAGTGCCGGCTACTCCTACAATGAGCAGTTCTTC
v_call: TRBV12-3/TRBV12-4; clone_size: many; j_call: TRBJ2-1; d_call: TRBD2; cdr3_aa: CASSFIAGGPGNEQFF; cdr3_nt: TGTGCCAGCAGTTTTATTGCGGGAGGGCCGGGTAATGAGCAGTTCTTC